Included here is one TCR beta chain sequence, with context. Possible read error: a much larger clone is one base away. TCRdb called the PCR reads again in MiXCR, with one record for every CDR3 protein. This table has just under 650,000 distinct CDR3 sequences, about 20% appearing once. Germline CDR1 DFQATT, CDR2 SNEGSKA (reference sequence). The CDR3 runs to 13 residues. The data belong to a study of molecular identifiers for immune sequencing clone quantification. The TCR was taken from a human donor in good health. Some libraries in this study had Jurkat cell RNA spiked in. Specimen: naive CD8+ T cells from blood, with Jurkat cell RNA spiked in. Subset indicated: FACS-sorted CD8+CD4-CCR7+CD45RA+ naive T cells. J is TRBJ1-1 and V is TRBV20-1, with TRBD1 as a possible D gene (5 bases). The chain's CDR3 is CSGEGPMNTEAFF. The CDR3 nucleotides read TGCAGCGGAGAGGGGCCTATGAACACTGAAGCTTTCTTT.